This T cell receptor beta chain was obtained from a study of beta chain features in type 1 diabetes. The sequenced template was cDNA made from the entire isolated RNA. Naive, central memory and regulatory T cell samples yielded a few million reads on average. Profiled with immunoSEQ multiplex PCR; TCRdb holds only in-frame clones, not every one. The sample has 300,000 to 350,000 clones, roughly 12% seen once; the top ten hold 0.015%. Looked up from germline, CDR1 is GTSNPN and CDR2 is SVGIG (reference sequence). V lost 3 bases to trimming and J lost 5 bases, with 13 bases between them. This CDR3 has 13 residues. Findings of the study overall: For Type 1 diabetes patients, all four CD4+ subsets carried TCRB CDR3s that were moderately but significantly shorter.

This clone showed up just a few times. The target antigen is unknown. This TCR came from a woman aged 18-35 years with type 1 diabetes. The chain carries TRBV30 and TRBJ1-1; D may be TRBD1 (5 bases). Sequencing was performed on naive CD4+ T cells from blood. The CDR3, as DNA: TGTGCCTGGAGACTTCAGGGAAATACTGAAGCTTTCTTT. It specifies CAWRLQGNTEAFF. Variable domain in full (rest from reference TRBV30 and TRBJ1-1): SQTIHQWPATLVQPVGSPLSLECTVEGTSNPNLYWYRQAAGRGLQLLFYSVGIGQISSEVPQNLSASRPQDRQFILSSKKLLLSDSGFYLCAWRLQGNTEAFFGQGTRLTVV.